This T cell receptor (beta chain) comes out of a study of technical replicates of blood from a few donors. Trimming pared 1 base from V and 3 bases from J, leaving 13 bases between. The CDR3 sequence is 15 residues long. The germline V gene encodes CDR1 LGHNA and CDR2 YSLEER. Here immunoSEQ multiplex PCR was the method, and the copy in TCRdb shows in-frame clones only, minus some. There are some 62,000 clones in the sample; more than 75% occur only once, and around 5.2% lies in the top ten. The source is a human donor in good health. Some clones in this sample may be carry-over from other donors' samples. The sample taken for sequencing was PBMCs. The chain combines TRBV4-3 with TRBJ2-7; D might be TRBD2 (5 bases). DNA for the CDR3: TGCGCCAGCAGCCAAGCCCTAGCCCGGGACTACGAGCAGTACTTC. Protein: CASSQALARDYEQYF.